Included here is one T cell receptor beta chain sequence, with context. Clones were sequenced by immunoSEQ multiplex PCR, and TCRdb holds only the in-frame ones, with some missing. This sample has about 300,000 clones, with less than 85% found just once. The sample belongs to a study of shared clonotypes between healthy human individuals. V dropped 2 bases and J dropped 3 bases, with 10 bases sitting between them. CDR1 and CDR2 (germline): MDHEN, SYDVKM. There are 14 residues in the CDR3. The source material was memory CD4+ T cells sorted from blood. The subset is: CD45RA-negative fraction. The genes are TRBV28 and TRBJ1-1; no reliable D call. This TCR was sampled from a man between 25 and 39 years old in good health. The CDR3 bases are TGTGCCAGCAGTTTAGGTGGCAGTGACACTGAAGCTTTCTTT. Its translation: CASSLGGSDTEAFF.